This TCR beta chain emerged from a study of response to subunit inactivated influenza vaccine. MiXCR, applied by TCRdb to the RT-PCR reads, yields one record per CDR3 protein. This sample has around 150,000 distinct CDR3 sequences, with approximately 10% found just once. The CDR3 totals 11 residues. Trimming left V 2 bases short and J 3 bases short, with 5 bases between. Germline V gene sequence: CDR1 DFQATT, CDR2 SNEGSKA (reference sequence). This clonotype came up a few times. Material: non-naive T cells sorted from PBMCs, obtained more than 35 days after vaccination. The chain is built from TRBV20-1 and TRBJ2-7; D not certain. The origin of this receptor is a man aged 45-65 years who received an inactivated influenza vaccine. The DNA for the CDR3 is TGCAGTGCTAGACGAGACTACGAGCAGTACTTC. This codes for CSARRDYEQYF.